The present entry profiles one TCR beta chain with its context. These data come from a study of OX40 agonist ivuxolimab in advanced cancers. Study summary: At 0.01 to 10 mg/kg, ivuxolimab was administered intravenously to patients every 2 weeks. Patients were roughly 83% male with ages roughly 23 to 79, mean about 65.

This table comes from immunoSEQ multiplex PCR, and its TCRdb copy is limited to in-frame clones, with some not included. The sample has roughly 90,000 clones; under 95% are singletons. Germline-derived CDR1 and CDR2 are SGHAT and FQNNGV. This CDR3 region has 14 residues. The V gene lost 3 bases and the J gene lost 3 bases, with 12 bases spanning the gap. The sequences come from CD4+ or CD8+ T cells sorted from blood, collected in a trial of the OX40 agonist ivuxolimab. The clonotype originates from an adult with an advanced solid tumor such as melanoma, head and neck, liver or kidney cancer. The chain combines TRBV11-2 with TRBJ2-7; D might be TRBD1 (5 bases). The DNA for the CDR3 is TGTGCCAGCAGCTTTAGTCAGGGTTTCTACGAGCAGTACTTC. Translation gives CASSFSQGFYEQYF.